Presented here are 15 T cell receptor beta chains from one specimen sequenced in a study of siplizumab effects on memory and regulatory T cells. The assay was immunoSEQ multiplex PCR, and TCRdb's table has in-frame clones only and misses some. Of 80,000 to 130,000 clones in the sample, 94% are singletons; the top ten hold approximately 0.66%. The sequenced material came from Tregs sorted from blood. The receptor set was obtained from a human donor in good health.

The chain joins TRBV5-6 to TRBJ2-5, with D possibly being TRBD1 or TRBD2 (5 bases each). From germline, CDR1 is SGHDT and CDR2 YYEEEE. This CDR3 comprises 14 residues. The germline V and J ends were trimmed by 4 bases and 3 bases, with 13 bases remaining between them. The chain's CDR3 is CASSKPGPKETQYF. The DNA of the CDR3 is TGTGCCAGCAGCAAACCGGGACCCAAAGAGACCCAGTACTTC.

This clone has just one count. The chain employs TRBV4-1 and TRBJ2-1; unclear D gene. This CDR3 contains 14 residues. V was clipped by 8 bases and J by 9 bases, with 20 bases between them. Germline V CDR1 and CDR2: MGHRA, YSYEKL. This CDR3 is CASRSPLTGGEQFF. The CDR3 DNA follows: TGCGCCAGCCGCTCTCCGCTGACCGGTGGTGAGCAGTTCTTC.

The rearrangement joins TRBV5-1 to TRBJ2-7; TRBD1 aligns across 10 bases. The CDR3 contains 15 residues. V gave up 0 bases and J gave up 5 bases; unmatched junction bases: 5. Germline CDR1 is SGHRS and CDR2 is YFSETQ. The CDR3 nucleotides read TGCGCCAGCAGCTTGGTGGGACAGGGGATCCACGAGCAGTACTTC. Residues: CASSLVGQGIHEQYF.

This chain links TRBV5-1 with TRBJ2-1, with a tentative D call TRBD2 (5 bases). Trimming took off 4 bases at V and 0 bases at J, with 11 bases between the two ends. The germline CDR1 and CDR2 sequences are SGHRS and YFSETQ. The CDR3 is made up of 15 amino acids. In nucleotides, the CDR3 is TGCGCCAGCAGCCACCTAGCAGTCTCCTACAATGAGCAGTTCTTC. As protein: CASSHLAVSYNEQFF.

The chain has TRBV19 and TRBJ1-4, with TRBD1 identical over 9 bases. Germline trimming cut 3 bases from V and 10 bases from J; bases unmatched to any gene: 9. CDR3 length: 15 residues. CDR1 LNHDA and CDR2 SQIVND come from the germline V gene (reference sequence). The CDR3 region is CASSMRDRALGKLFF. CDR3 coding DNA: TGTGCCAGTAGTATGAGGGACAGGGCTCTGGGAAAACTGTTTTTT.

The chain joins TRBV4-2 to TRBJ1-2; D is unclear. The V gene's germline CDR1 is LGHNA and CDR2 YNFKEQ. V dropped 0 bases and J dropped 13 bases, with 15 bases sitting between them. The CDR3 contains 13 residues. CDR3 nucleotides: TGTGCCAGCAGCCAAGACGCGGGCGCAGTCCCCACCTTC. Translated, it gives CASSQDAGAVPTF.

This clone was counted once. This chain connects TRBV7-6 to TRBJ2-5, with a tentative D call TRBD1 (6 bases). The germline gives CDR1 SGHVS, CDR2 FNYEAQ. The length of the CDR3 is 14 residues. Trimming left V 5 bases short and J 9 bases short, with 19 bases between. As DNA, the CDR3 is TGTGCCAGCAGCAAAATACAGGGCCTAGGGGCCCAGTACTTC. This translates into CASSKIQGLGAQYF.

The rearrangement joins TRBV6-5 to TRBJ1-5, with a possible D match to TRBD1 (5 bases). The ends were cut back, 2 bases at V and 5 bases at J, with 7 bases in the middle. The CDR3 extends over 13 amino acids. The V gene's germline CDR1 is MNHEY and CDR2 SVGAGI. CDR3 in amino acids: CASSYTRDQPQHF. The CDR3 region has the DNA TGTGCCAGCAGTTACACCAGGGATCAGCCCCAGCATTTT.

The chain links TRBV5-1 to TRBJ2-5; 8 nucleotides align to TRBD2. In germline, CDR1 is SGHRS, CDR2 YFSETQ. V lost 4 bases, J lost 5 bases, and 10 bases stayed unmatched. This CDR3 has 15 residues. Here the CDR3 DNA reads TGCGCCAGCAGCCCCGGGACTAGAGGGGACGAGACCCAGTACTTC. Its translation is CASSPGTRGDETQYF.

The chain has TRBV19 and TRBJ2-2, with D perhaps TRBD1 (5 bases). V shed 4 bases and J shed 5 bases, with 17 bases lying between them. CDR1 and CDR2 from the germline V gene are LNHDA and SQIVND (reference sequence). There are 16 residues in the CDR3. The CDR3 protein is CASSTHWGRGTGELFF. CDR3 in DNA: TGTGCCAGTAGTACCCATTGGGGCCGAGGAACCGGGGAGCTGTTTTTT.

The chain combines TRBV29-1 with TRBJ1-5; a weak D match, TRBD1 (6 bases). Germline V gene data show CDR1 as SQVTM and CDR2 as ANQGSEA. Trimming removed 7 bases from V and 7 bases from J, with 14 bases in between. This CDR3 is built from 12 residues. Here the CDR3 reads CSAGGLRQPQHF. In DNA form, the CDR3 reads TGCAGCGCGGGGGGGCTTAGACAGCCCCAGCATTTT. The variable domain in full, completed from reference TRBV29-1 and TRBJ1-5, reads SAVISQKPSRDICQRGTSLTIQCQVDSQVTMMFWYRQQPGQSLTLIATANQGSEATYESGFVIDKFPISRPNLTFSTLTVSNMSPEDSSIYLCSAGGLRQPQHFGDGTRLSIL.

The chain combines TRBV18 with TRBJ2-1; D remains ambiguous. The CDR3 totals 16 residues. Trimming took off 2 bases at V and 0 bases at J, with 11 bases between the two ends. Looked up from germline, CDR1 is KGHSH and CDR2 is LQKENI. The CDR3 protein is CASSPRWLVSYNEQFF. DNA for the CDR3: TGTGCCAGCTCACCAAGGTGGTTAGTCTCCTACAATGAGCAGTTCTTC.

The V and J genes are TRBV9 and TRBJ2-3; 8 positions agree with TRBD2. Looked up from germline, CDR1 is SGDLS and CDR2 is YYNGEE. The CDR3 is 16 amino acids. Trimming removed 0 bases from V and 2 bases from J; junction bases left unmatched: 5. The CDR3 spells CASSVASSGFTDTQYF. The CDR3 DNA reads TGTGCCAGCAGCGTAGCTTCTAGCGGGTTCACAGATACGCAGTATTTT.

The rearrangement joins TRBV7-8 to TRBJ1-6; D unclear. CDR3 length: 12 amino acids. V shed 5 bases and J shed 7 bases, with 6 bases lying between them. CDR1 and CDR2 (germline): SGHVS, FQNEAQ. The CDR3 DNA reads TGTGCCAGCAGCGTACCCAATTCACCCCTCCACTTT. The encoded protein is CASSVPNSPLHF.

The chain is built from TRBV11-2 and TRBJ2-3, with 9 bases lining up with TRBD1. The length of the CDR3 is 15 residues. Germline CDR1 and CDR2: SGHAT and FQNNGV. Trimming took 5 bases from V and 4 from J; bases not matched to a gene: 7. The CDR3 reads CASSPGTGLADTQYF. In DNA, the CDR3 is TGTGCCAGCAGCCCGGGGACAGGGTTAGCAGATACGCAGTATTTT.